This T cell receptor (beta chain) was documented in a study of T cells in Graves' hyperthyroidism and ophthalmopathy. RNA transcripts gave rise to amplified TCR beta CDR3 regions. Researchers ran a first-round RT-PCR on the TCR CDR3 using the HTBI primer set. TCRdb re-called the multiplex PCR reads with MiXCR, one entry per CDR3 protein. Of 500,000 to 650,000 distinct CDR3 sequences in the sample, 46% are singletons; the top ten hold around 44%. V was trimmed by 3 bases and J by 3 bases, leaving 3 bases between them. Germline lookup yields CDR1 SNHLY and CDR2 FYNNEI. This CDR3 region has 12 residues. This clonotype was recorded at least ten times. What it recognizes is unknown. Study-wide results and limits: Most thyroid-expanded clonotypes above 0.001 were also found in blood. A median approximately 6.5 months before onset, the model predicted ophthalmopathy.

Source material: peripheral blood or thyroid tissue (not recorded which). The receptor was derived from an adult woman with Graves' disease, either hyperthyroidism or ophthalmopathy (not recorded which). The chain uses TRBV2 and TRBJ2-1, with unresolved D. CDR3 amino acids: CASSDDYNEQFF. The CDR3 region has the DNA TGTGCCAGCAGTGACGACTACAATGAGCAGTTCTTC.